This TCR beta chain was sequenced during a study of T cell responses to AZD1222 COVID-19 vaccine (dated by TCRdb to about 2021). A note on the overall study: A total of about 230 trial participants underwent TCR sequencing, of whom about 210 received two doses of AZD1222 and about 26 received two doses of the MenACWY control vaccine. Enrollment into the trials was organized by age into subgroups of 18-55, 56-69 and 70-plus years, and those subgroups contained about 150, 27 and 61 TCR-sequenced participants, respectively.

The trim is 3 bases for V and 7 bases for J, with a gap of 7 bases between the germline ends. There are 13 amino acids in the CDR3, from cysteine to phenylalanine inclusive. Only the CDR3 DNA stays, 39 bases, in frame from base 1. CDR1 is given as MDHEN and CDR2 as SYDVKM, both from the germline V gene. Explained via the paper, the time point label denotes: about 28 days (+/-7) after the second vaccine dose. AZD1222 recipients with second doses at about 4 weeks or about 12 weeks were pooled, because spike-specific TCR depth and breadth did not differ between schedules. Samples from vaccinated people were obtained from the UK trials COV001 and COV002, which included a single-blind randomized controlled phase 2/3 trial of AZD1222 (ChAdOx1 nCoV-19) in healthy adults. For TCRbeta chain sequencing, PBMC samples were collected from trial participants at day 0 and at day 28 after the second dose. The CDR3 regions of human TCRbeta chains were subjected to immunosequencing. As for how the authors treated the data: TCRs in the repertoires were compared against a reference library of SARS-CoV-2-specific TCRs that had been generated with the MIRA antigen-specificity platform. Breadth meant the fraction of unique TCRs that were SARS-CoV-2-associated, whereas depth meant the fraction of total T cells that were SARS-CoV-2-associated. Using the MIRA data, every spike-specific TCR was mapped to the spike region that the TCR reacted to and assigned to either a CD4 or a CD8 class. Log10-transformed breadth and depth values were compared by one-way ANOVA with Sidak's multiple comparisons tests. TCRdb took over this immuneACCESS table, retaining in-frame rearrangements with V and J assigned. Such tables are incomplete; in checked studies, under half of the missing clones stem from an unresolved V gene, and the remainder is unexplained. V and J calls and clone size are given by that table; D and trimming were obtained from the DNA. This sample gives 50,000 or so clones in total; approximately 80% of them show up just once. Around 5% of the sample is in the top ten clones.

To note about this clone: What antigen it recognizes has not been identified. Base quality data are lacking; no much larger clone is found one base away.

General study outcomes and caveats: Reportedly, almost half of the unique spike-specific TCRs recognized epitopes lying outside the regions that are mutated in the B.1.351 and B.1.1.7 variants. Conclusions about previously exposed vaccinees are limited because only six or seven AZD1222 recipients were SARS-CoV-2 seropositive at baseline. In the small 56-69-year group, the increase in depth fell short of significance, most likely because of low power. Vaccine-associated CD4 TCRs spanned the whole spike protein, with dominant responses in regions 160-218 and 743-854. After two AZD1222 doses, spike-specific TCR breadth and depth were significantly higher than at day 0 and than in MenACWY recipients. Participants were mostly white British, with more females than males. The authors suggested clonal diversity may have been underestimated. Because no day 14 peak-response samples were available, the repertoires could be characterized only after the peak T cell response.

The source is an adult who received the AZD1222 COVID-19 vaccine. The sequencing here drew on peripheral blood, taken 28 days after the second AZD1222 dose. This chain joins TRBV28 to TRBJ1-6, with a weak D call of TRBD1 (5 bases match). Here the CDR3 is given as CASSFGGNSPLHF. The base sequence is TGTGCCAGCAGTTTTGGGGGGAATTCACCCCTCCACTTT.